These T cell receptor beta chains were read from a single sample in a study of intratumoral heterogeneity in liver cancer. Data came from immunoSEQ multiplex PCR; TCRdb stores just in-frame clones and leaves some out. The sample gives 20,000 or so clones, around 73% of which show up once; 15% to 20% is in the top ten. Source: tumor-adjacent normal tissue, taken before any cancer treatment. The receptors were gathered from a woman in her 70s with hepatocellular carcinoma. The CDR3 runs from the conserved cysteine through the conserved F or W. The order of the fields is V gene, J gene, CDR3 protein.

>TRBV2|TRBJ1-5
CASSELRARNQPQHF
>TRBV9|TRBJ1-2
CASSPGQANYGYTF
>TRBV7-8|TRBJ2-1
CASSLGTSGNEQFF
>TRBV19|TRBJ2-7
CASSQGLAGLEQYF
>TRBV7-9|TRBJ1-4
CASSIRTGVATNEKLFF
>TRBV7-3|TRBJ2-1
CASNQGAGDEQFF
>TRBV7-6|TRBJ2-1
CASSKGGSGNNEQFF
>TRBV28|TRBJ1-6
CASRGDLRGNSPLHF
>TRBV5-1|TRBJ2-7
CASSLGLAIYEQYF
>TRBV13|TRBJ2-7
CASSLGLAGPYEQYF
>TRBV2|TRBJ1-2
CASSGGSVYGYTF
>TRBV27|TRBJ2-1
CASSLGGTLNNEQFF
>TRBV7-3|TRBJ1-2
CASSLGGSSYGYTF
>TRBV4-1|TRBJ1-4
CASSQVKGNNEKLFF
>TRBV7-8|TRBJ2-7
CASSLRVSMQYF
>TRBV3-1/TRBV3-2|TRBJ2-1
CASSQQNEQFF
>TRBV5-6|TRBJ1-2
CASSLTQGSYYGYTF
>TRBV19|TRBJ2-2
CASRLEFDTGELFF
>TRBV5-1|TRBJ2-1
CASSRGTPQFF
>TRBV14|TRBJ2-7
CASSQDASSYEQYF
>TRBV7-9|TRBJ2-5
CASSPLASGSKTQYF
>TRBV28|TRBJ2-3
CASSVYTDTQYF
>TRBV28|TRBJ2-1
CASIGPEGYEQFF
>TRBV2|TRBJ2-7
CASSGESYYEQYF
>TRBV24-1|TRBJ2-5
CATSGGGAETQYF
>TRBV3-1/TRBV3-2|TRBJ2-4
CASSQVDDRLQYF
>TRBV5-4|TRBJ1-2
CASKKSALGLFNYGYTF
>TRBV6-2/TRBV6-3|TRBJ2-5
CASSISSGGSETQYF
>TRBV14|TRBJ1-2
CASSQFIGTAYGYTF
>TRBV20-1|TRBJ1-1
CSASNTYNTEAFF
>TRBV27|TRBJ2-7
CASSLGGSAVEQYF
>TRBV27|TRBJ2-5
CASRQETQYF
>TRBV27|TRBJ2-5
CASSSAYYGQETQYF
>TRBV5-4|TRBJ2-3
CASNPGAGGVRNTQYF
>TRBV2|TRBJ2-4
CASSLRTSATLAKNIQYF
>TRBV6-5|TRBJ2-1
CASLYNEQFF
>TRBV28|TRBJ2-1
CASSPGLNEQFF
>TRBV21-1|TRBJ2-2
CASSDSGQGGTGELFF
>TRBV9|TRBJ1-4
CASSGGRVDEKLFF
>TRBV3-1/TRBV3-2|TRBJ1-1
CASSQEGVAGAFF
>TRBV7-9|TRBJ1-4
CASSGDRVYEKLFF
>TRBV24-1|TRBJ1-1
CATTDGFEAFF
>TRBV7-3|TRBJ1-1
CASSLDGMNTEAFF
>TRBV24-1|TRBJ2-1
CATSVGLAGRGEQFF
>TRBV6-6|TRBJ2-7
CASSYPTGTENYEQYF
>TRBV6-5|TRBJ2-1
CASSSGLASYNEQFF
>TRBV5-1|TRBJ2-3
CASSRTGPSKGTDTQYF
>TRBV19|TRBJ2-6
CASSLSADLVHVLTF
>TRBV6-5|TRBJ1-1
CASTFNRGHTEAFF
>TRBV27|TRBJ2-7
CASRAGASQYF
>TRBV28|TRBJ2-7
CASREKQGRYEQYF
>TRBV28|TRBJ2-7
CASSRISTYEQYF
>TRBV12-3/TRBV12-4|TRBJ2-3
CASAGGRDTQYF
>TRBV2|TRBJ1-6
CASTGGGNGGNSPLHF
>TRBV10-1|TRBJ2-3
CASSGLASGGPDTQYF
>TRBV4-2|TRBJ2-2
CASSLSGANTGELFF
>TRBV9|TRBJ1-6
CASSVGGTGGGSPLHF
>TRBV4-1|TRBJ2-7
CASSQESDGTYEQYF
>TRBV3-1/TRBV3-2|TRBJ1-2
CASSQRSYGYTF
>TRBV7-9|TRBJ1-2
CASSSSDRGPGYTF